This entry lists 19 T cell receptor beta chains sequenced from one sample in a study of cytomegalovirus exposure and HLA in healthy donors. Primers included in the PCR were 60 Vbeta and 13 Jbeta primers. Here immunoSEQ multiplex PCR was the method, and the copy in TCRdb shows in-frame clones only, minus some. The repertoire table contains about 100,000 clones. Specimen: PBMCs. The receptors shown here come from a man in his fifties in good health and CMV-seronegative.

V usage is TRBV19 and J usage is TRBJ2-1, with a possible D match to TRBD2 (6 bases). The ends were cut back, 8 bases at V and 0 bases at J, with 17 bases in the middle. CDR1 and CDR2 from the germline V gene are LNHDA and SQIVND (reference sequence). The CDR3 spans 16 residues. The DNA of the CDR3 is TGTGCCAGTGCTACACTTAGCGGCGTCTCCTACAATGAGCAGTTCTTC. It translates to CASATLSGVSYNEQFF.

This chain joins TRBV5-1 and TRBJ2-7, with D perhaps TRBD2 (5 bases). Germline V gene sequence: CDR1 SGHRS, CDR2 YFSETQ. CDR3 length equals 14 residues. Trimming shortened V by 4 bases and J by 4 bases, and 15 bases separated the two germline ends. This chain's CDR3 is CASSLGYPGYEQYF. CDR3 coding DNA: TGCGCCAGCAGCCTTGGCTACCCGGGATACGAGCAGTACTTC.

The chain carries TRBV4-3 and TRBJ2-1, with 7 bases fitting TRBD2. Per germline, CDR1 LGHNA and CDR2 YSLEER. CDR3 size: 13 residues. V trimming: 0 bases; J trimming: 8 bases; junction bases outside the gene matches: 1. CDR3 region: CASSQDRGDEQFF. CDR3 DNA: TGCGCCAGCAGCCAAGATCGGGGGGATGAGCAGTTCTTC.

This chain uses TRBV9 with TRBJ1-3; D remains ambiguous. Germline V gene lookup returns CDR1 SGDLS and CDR2 YYNGEE. V dropped 2 bases and J dropped 4 bases, with 4 bases sitting between them. The CDR3 has 12 residues. The CDR3 DNA reads as TGTGCCAGCAGCGTCGGGGGAAACACCATATATTTT. Translating it yields CASSVGGNTIYF.

The chain joins TRBV19 to TRBJ2-5; 7 bases are shared with TRBD2. The V gene's germline CDR1 is LNHDA and CDR2 SQIVND (reference sequence). This CDR3 comprises 12 residues. After removal of 9 bases from V and 4 bases from J, the junction contained 5 bases not matched to a gene. The CDR3 sequence: CASRSGGETQYF. CDR3 DNA: TGTGCCAGCAGGTCGGGGGGAGAGACCCAGTACTTC.

The V and J genes are TRBV5-4 and TRBJ2-7; D unresolved. The CDR3 loop spans 14 amino acids. The ends were cut back, 0 bases at V and 3 bases at J, with 10 bases in the middle. CDR1 and CDR2 (germline): SGHNT, YYREEE (reference sequence). The CDR3 region is CASSLGLEVYEQYF. The CDR3 nucleotides read TGTGCCAGCAGCTTGGGCCTAGAAGTCTACGAGCAGTACTTC.

The V and J genes are TRBV6-6 and TRBJ1-5; tentative D call: TRBD1 (6 bases). This CDR3 is 14 amino acids long. Trimming removed 6 bases at V and 1 base at J, with 10 bases between. Germline lookup yields CDR1 MNHNY and CDR2 SVGAGI (reference sequence). This CDR3 reads CASRGAGSNQPQHF. In DNA form, the CDR3 reads TGTGCCAGCAGGGGGGCAGGGAGCAATCAGCCCCAGCATTTT.

This chain connects TRBV7-9 to TRBJ2-5; TRBD1 agrees at 8 bases. J was trimmed by 4 bases and V by 5 bases; bases with no gene match: 9. The germline CDR1 and CDR2 sequences are SEHNR and FQNEAQ (reference sequence). This CDR3 spans 15 amino acids. The DNA of the CDR3 is TGTGCCAGCAGCCAACTCGGGACAGGTAGAGAGACCCAGTACTTC. Protein: CASSQLGTGRETQYF.

The gene calls are TRBV11-2 and TRBJ1-2, with D possibly being TRBD1 (5 bases). This CDR3 has 14 residues. Germline CDR1 reads SGHAT; CDR2 reads FQNNGV. Trimming left V 5 bases short and J 0 bases short, with 10 bases between. CDR3 nucleotide sequence: TGTGCCAGCAGCCCAGGGCTAGCTAACTATGGCTACACCTTC. This translates into CASSPGLANYGYTF.

The chain joins TRBV27 to TRBJ2-5, with D possibly matching TRBD1 (5 bases). CDR1 and CDR2 from the germline V gene are MNHEY and SMNVEV (reference sequence). Trimming removed 2 bases at V and 1 base at J, with 11 bases between. The CDR3 extends over 15 amino acids. CDR3 protein: CASSLLNRSQETQYF. CDR3 bases: TGTGCCAGCAGTTTACTAAACAGGAGCCAAGAGACCCAGTACTTC.

Remarks on this clone: One junction end disagrees with the germline gene, perhaps due to a read error. The rearrangement joins TRBV19 to TRBJ1-1, with no clear D. Germline assignment: CDR1 LNHDA and CDR2 SQIVND (reference sequence). This CDR3 spans 15 amino acids. Here the CDR3 reads CASSTSYAPDTGAFF. DNA for the CDR3: TGTGCCAGTAGTACCTCTTACGCACCAGACACTGGAGCTTTCTTT.

The V call is TRBV13, the J call TRBJ2-5, with D perhaps matching TRBD2 (5 bases). The CDR3 extends over 13 amino acids. The V end lost 4 bases, the J end lost 5 bases, and 11 bases lay between the germline ends. The germline V gene has CDR1 PRHDT and CDR2 FYEKMQ (reference sequence). CDR3 coding DNA: TGTGCCAGCAGCTCGGGGTTAGAGGAGACCCAGTACTTC. Encoded protein: CASSSGLEETQYF.

The chain recombines TRBV7-9 with TRBJ2-6; a weak D match, TRBD1 (5 bases). Germline V gene sequence: CDR1 SEHNR, CDR2 FQNEAQ (reference sequence). Trimming pared 5 bases from V and 0 bases from J, leaving 11 bases between. The CDR3 has 16 residues. The DNA of the CDR3 is TGTGCCAGCAGCAACTTAAGGGGCTCTGGGGCCAACGTCCTGACTTTC. The encoded protein is CASSNLRGSGANVLTF.

The chain combines TRBV19 with TRBJ2-7; 11 positions agree with TRBD2. Germline V gene lookup returns CDR1 LNHDA and CDR2 SQIVND (reference sequence). The V and J ends lost 5 bases and 6 bases, in that order; junction bases with no gene match: 12. This CDR3 comprises 16 residues. The CDR3 loop is CASSSLTSGRPLEQYF. CDR3 coding DNA: TGTGCCAGTAGTTCCCTTACTAGCGGGAGACCCCTCGAGCAGTACTTC.

The V gene is TRBV14, the J gene TRBJ2-7; D unresolved. This CDR3 is 12 amino acids long. The V gene's germline CDR1 is SGHDN and CDR2 FVKESK. The V gene lost 3 bases and the J gene lost 0 bases, with 3 bases spanning the gap. The CDR3 bases are TGTGCCAGCAGCCACTACTCCTACGAGCAGTACTTC. Amino acids: CASSHYSYEQYF.

The rearrangement uses TRBV6-1 and TRBJ1-1; unclear D gene. Trimming removed 2 bases at V and 4 bases at J, with 5 bases between. Germline-derived CDR1 and CDR2 are MNHNS and SASEGT. The CDR3 is 12 residues long. The CDR3 loop is CASSEHFTEAFF. Here the CDR3 DNA reads TGTGCCAGCAGTGAACACTTCACTGAAGCTTTCTTT.

The chain uses TRBV5-1 and TRBJ1-1; no firm D call. CDR1 and CDR2 from the germline V gene are SGHRS and YFSETQ. Deletions cut 0 bases from V and 1 base from J, with 7 bases between. CDR3 length: 14 residues. This CDR3 is CASSLAPENTEAFF. CDR3 DNA sequence: TGCGCCAGCAGCTTGGCCCCAGAGAACACTGAAGCTTTCTTT.

The chain has TRBV7-9 and TRBJ1-4, with D unresolved. V lost 0 bases and J lost 12, with 11 bases in between. This CDR3 is 13 amino acids long. Per the germline V gene, CDR1 is SEHNR and CDR2 is FQNEAQ (reference sequence). The CDR3 DNA reads as TGTGCCAGCAGCTTAGCTGGAGGCTTTGAACTGTTTTTT. As protein: CASSLAGGFELFF.

The chain joins TRBV7-2 to TRBJ2-5, with a weak D call TRBD1 (5 bases). The CDR3 has 11 amino acids. Trimming removed 5 bases from V and 4 bases from J, with 5 bases in between. CDR1 is SGHTA, CDR2 FQGNSA, per germline. In DNA form, the CDR3 reads TGTGCCAGCAGCCAGGGAGAGACCCAGTACTTC. Protein sequence: CASSQGETQYF.